Presented here are 6 T cell receptor beta chains from one specimen sequenced in a study of T cell responses to AZD1222 COVID-19 vaccine. The data were produced by immunoSEQ multiplex PCR, yet TCRdb's version contains in-frame clones alone and is incomplete. The sample holds about 63,000 clones, 83% seen once. The sequenced sample was peripheral blood, obtained 28 days after the second AZD1222 dose. The receptors come from an adult who received the AZD1222 COVID-19 vaccine.

The V gene is TRBV25-1, the J gene TRBJ1-5; perhaps TRBD1 as D (6 bases). Per the germline V gene, CDR1 is MGHDK and CDR2 is SYGVNS. Trimming cost V 2 bases and J 0 bases, with 11 bases left between them. This CDR3 spans 16 amino acids. The CDR3 DNA is TGTGCCAGCAGTGAAATGGGGGCCAATAGCAATCAGCCCCAGCATTTT. Protein: CASSEMGANSNQPQHF.

In DNA, the CDR3 is TGTGCCAGCAGCCATGGAAGTACCTCAAGCGGGGGCGTGACTGAAGCTTTCTTT. Amino acids: CASSHGSTSSGGVTEAFF. The V call is TRBV4-2, the J call TRBJ1-1; possibly TRBD1 for D (6 bases). Trimming shortened V by 3 bases and J by 5 bases, and 25 bases separated the two germline ends. CDR1 is LGHNA and CDR2 is YNFKEQ in the germline V gene. This CDR3 region has 18 residues.

The genes are TRBV5-4 and TRBJ2-5; weak D call: TRBD1 (5 bases). CDR1 SGHNT and CDR2 YYREEE come from the germline V gene (reference sequence). V lost 6 bases and J lost 5, with 14 bases in between. CDR3 size: 13 residues. CDR3: CASTGVKGETQYF. The CDR3 bases are TGTGCCAGCACAGGCGTTAAGGGGGAGACCCAGTACTTC.

This clone was observed a handful of times. The CDR3: CASSREEGFGYTF. The CDR3 DNA is TGTGCCAGCAGCAGGGAGGAGGGGTTTGGCTACACCTTC. V gene TRBV7-9 combines with J gene TRBJ1-2; D is possibly TRBD1 (5 bases). Trimming took 5 bases from V and 7 from J, leaving 14 bases between them. The CDR3 is made up of 13 amino acids. Germline V gene data show CDR1 as SEHNR and CDR2 as FQNEAQ (reference sequence).

The CDR3 region has the DNA TGTGCCAGCACTCCCGGGACGTTCACCGGGGAGCTGTTTTTT. Translating it yields CASTPGTFTGELFF. The genes are TRBV6-5 and TRBJ2-2; D may correspond to TRBD1 or TRBD2 (5 bases each). The CDR3 has 14 amino acids. Germline CDR1 MNHEY, CDR2 SVGAGI. V was cut by 7 bases and J by 4 bases, with 13 bases left in between.

The chain uses TRBV7-9 and TRBJ1-5; a weak D match, TRBD1 (5 bases). Trimming took 2 bases from V and 5 from J, leaving 13 bases between them. Germline CDR1 reads SEHNR; CDR2 reads FQNEAQ (reference sequence). The CDR3 totals 15 residues. CDR3 DNA: TGTGCCAGCAGCTTAACCGTGGTAGGGGATCAGCCCCAGCATTTT. Residues: CASSLTVVGDQPQHF.